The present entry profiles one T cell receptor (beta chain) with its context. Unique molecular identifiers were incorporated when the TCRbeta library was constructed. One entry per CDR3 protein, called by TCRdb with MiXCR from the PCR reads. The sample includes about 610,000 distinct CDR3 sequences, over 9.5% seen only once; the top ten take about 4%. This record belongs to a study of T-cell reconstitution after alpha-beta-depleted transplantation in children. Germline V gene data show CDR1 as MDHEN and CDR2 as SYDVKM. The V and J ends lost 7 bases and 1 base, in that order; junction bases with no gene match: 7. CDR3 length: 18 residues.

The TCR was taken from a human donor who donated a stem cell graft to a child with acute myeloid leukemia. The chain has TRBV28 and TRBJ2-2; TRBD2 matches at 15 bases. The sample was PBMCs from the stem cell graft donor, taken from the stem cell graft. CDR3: CASTRPGLAGGNTGELFF. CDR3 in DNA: TGTGCCAGCACAAGACCGGGACTAGCGGGAGGGAACACCGGGGAGCTGTTTTTT.